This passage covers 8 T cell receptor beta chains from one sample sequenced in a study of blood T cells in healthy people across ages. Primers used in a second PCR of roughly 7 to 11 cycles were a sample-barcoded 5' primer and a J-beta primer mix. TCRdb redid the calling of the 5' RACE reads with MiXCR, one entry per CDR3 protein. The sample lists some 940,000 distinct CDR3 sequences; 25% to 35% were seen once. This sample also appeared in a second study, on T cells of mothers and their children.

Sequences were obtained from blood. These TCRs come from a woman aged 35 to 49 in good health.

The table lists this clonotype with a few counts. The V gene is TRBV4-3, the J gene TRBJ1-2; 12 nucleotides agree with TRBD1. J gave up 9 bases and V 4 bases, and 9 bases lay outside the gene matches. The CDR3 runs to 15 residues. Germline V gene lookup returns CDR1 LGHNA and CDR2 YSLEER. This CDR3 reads CASSLEGTGGWSYTF. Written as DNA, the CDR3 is TGCGCCAGCAGCCTAGAAGGGACAGGGGGCTGGAGCTACACCTTC.

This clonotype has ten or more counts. The CDR3 coding sequence is TGTGCCAGCAGCTTAGGGCGGGCTAACTATGGCTACACCTTC. It translates to CASSLGRANYGYTF. This chain connects TRBV28 to TRBJ1-2; D is uncertain. Germline CDR1 MDHEN, CDR2 SYDVKM. The CDR3 length is 14 residues. V was clipped by 6 bases and J by 0 bases, with 11 bases between them.

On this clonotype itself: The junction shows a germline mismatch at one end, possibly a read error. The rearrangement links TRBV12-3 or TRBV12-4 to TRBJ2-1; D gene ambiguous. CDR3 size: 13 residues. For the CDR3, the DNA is TGTGCCGGCAGTTTAGGGATTGTTAATGAGCAGTTCTTC. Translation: CAGSLGIVNEQFF.

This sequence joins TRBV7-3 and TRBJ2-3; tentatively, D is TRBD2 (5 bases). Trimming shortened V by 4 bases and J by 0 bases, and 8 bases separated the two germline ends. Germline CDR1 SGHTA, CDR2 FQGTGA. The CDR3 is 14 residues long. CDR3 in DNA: TGTGCCAGCAGCTGGTCGGGGAGCACAGATACGCAGTATTTT. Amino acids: CASSWSGSTDTQYF.

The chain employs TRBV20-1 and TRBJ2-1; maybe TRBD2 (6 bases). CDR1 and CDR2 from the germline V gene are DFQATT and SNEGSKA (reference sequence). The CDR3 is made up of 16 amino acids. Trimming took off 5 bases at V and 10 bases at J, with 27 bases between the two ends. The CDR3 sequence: CSAHRPETSEPIEQFF. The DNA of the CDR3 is TGCAGTGCTCACCGGCCGGAGACTAGTGAACCAATCGAGCAGTTCTTC.

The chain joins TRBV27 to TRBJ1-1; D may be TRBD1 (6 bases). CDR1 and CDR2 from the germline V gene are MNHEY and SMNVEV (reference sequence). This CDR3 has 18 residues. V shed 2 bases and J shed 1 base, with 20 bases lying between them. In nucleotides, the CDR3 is TGTGCCAGCAGTTTACCAATAAAGGGGGGATCTACGAACACTGAAGCTTTCTTT. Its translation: CASSLPIKGGSTNTEAFF.

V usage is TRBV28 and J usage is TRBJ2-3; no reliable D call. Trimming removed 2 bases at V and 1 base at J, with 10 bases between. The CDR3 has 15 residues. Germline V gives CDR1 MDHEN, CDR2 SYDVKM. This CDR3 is CASSLIRQGTDTQYF. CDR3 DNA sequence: TGTGCCAGCAGTTTAATCCGCCAGGGCACAGATACGCAGTATTTT. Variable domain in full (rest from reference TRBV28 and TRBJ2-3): DVKVTQSSRYLVKRTGEKVFLECVQDMDHENMFWYRQDPGLGLRLIYFSYDVKMKEKGDIPEGYSVSREKKERFSLILESASTNQTSMYLCASSLIRQGTDTQYFGPGTRLTVL.

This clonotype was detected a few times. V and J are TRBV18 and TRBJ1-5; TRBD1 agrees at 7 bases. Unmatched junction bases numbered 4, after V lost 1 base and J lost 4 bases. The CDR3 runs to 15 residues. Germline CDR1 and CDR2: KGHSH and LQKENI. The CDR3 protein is CASSPQGQQNQPQHF. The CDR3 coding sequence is TGTGCCAGCTCACCACAGGGACAGCAGAATCAGCCCCAGCATTTT.